This T cell receptor beta chain was sequenced in a study of blood T cell repertoires in COVID-19. V shed 2 bases and J shed 5 bases, with 12 bases lying between them. The CDR3 contains 14 residues. Germline CDR1 reads SGHTA; CDR2 reads FQGNSA. Study processing details: Estimated nucleated cell counts came from reference gene primer amplification. Some clones are missing from TCRdb's copy, which holds only in-frame ones; the method was immunoSEQ multiplex PCR. V, J and clone size derive from that table, while D and trimming were established from the DNA sequence. The sample yields around 270,000 clones, roughly 88% seen once. Within the 2 weeks before study entry, each person in the exposed group met a COVID-19 case.

Sample: PBMCs or T cells enriched from blood (not recorded which). The sequence came from a woman aged 40 to 49 who had been exposed to COVID-19. The chain links TRBV7-2 to TRBJ2-5; possible D gene TRBD2, 6 bases. CDR3 region: CASSLIRAGETQYF. CDR3 DNA: TGTGCCAGCAGCTTAATCCGGGCGGGGGAGACCCAGTACTTC.